These 26 T cell receptor beta chains share one sample of origin, sequenced in a study of T cell changes during pregnancy in multiple sclerosis. The table came from immunoSEQ multiplex PCR; TCRdb's copy has only in-frame clones and leaves some out. The sample yields 40,000 to 55,000 clones, about 91% seen once. The specimen was CD8+ T cells from peripheral blood mononuclear cells, collected in the second trimester of pregnancy. The receptors were sampled from a female donor with multiple sclerosis, enrolled in a pregnancy study.

The chain is built from TRBV7-9 and TRBJ1-3; 7 bases map to TRBD1. V was pared by 1 base and J by 0 bases, with 0 bases of the junction left unmatched. The CDR3 covers 15 residues. Germline V gene lookup returns CDR1 SEHNR and CDR2 FQNEAQ (reference sequence). CDR3 loop: CASSLGTGSGNTIYF. The CDR3 bases are TGTGCCAGCAGCTTAGGGACAGGCTCTGGAAACACCATATATTTT. The whole variable domain, remainder taken from reference TRBV7-9 and TRBJ1-3, is DTGVSQNPRHKITKRGQNVTFRCDPISEHNRLYWYRQTLGQGPEFLTYFQNEAQLEKSRLLSDRFSAERPKGSFSTLEIQRTEQGDSAMYLCASSLGTGSGNTIYFGEGSWLTVV.

The chain is built from TRBV13 and TRBJ2-3, with 7 bases matching TRBD2. J lost 2 bases, V lost 5 bases, and 7 bases had no gene match. Germline CDR1 reads PRHDT; CDR2 reads FYEKMQ (reference sequence). The CDR3 is 15 amino acids. The CDR3 coding sequence is TGTGCCAGCAGCGGGCAAGCGGGGCTCACAGATACGCAGTATTTT. This gives the protein CASSGQAGLTDTQYF. Based on the CDR3 plus reference TRBV13 and TRBJ2-3, the full variable domain is AAGVIQSPRHLIKEKRETATLKCYPIPRHDTVYWYQQGPGQDPQFLISFYEKMQSDKGSIPDRFSAQQFSDYHSELNMSSLELGDSALYFCASSGQAGLTDTQYFGPGTRLTVL.

V is TRBV4-1 and J is TRBJ2-7; 8 bases line up with TRBD1. The junction had 5 bases not matched to a gene; V was cut back by 4 bases and J by 3 bases. The CDR3 contains 14 residues. Germline CDR1 reads MGHRA; CDR2 reads YSYEKL. CDR3: CASSPNRGFYEQYF. CDR3 bases: TGCGCCAGCAGCCCCAACAGGGGGTTCTACGAGCAGTACTTC.

J is TRBJ2-5 and V is TRBV9; TRBD2 matches 7 bases. The length of the CDR3 is 12 residues. Germline-derived CDR1 and CDR2 are SGDLS and YYNGEE. Trimming took 7 bases from V and 5 from J; bases not matched to a gene: 5. The CDR3 DNA is TGTGCCAGCGGGAGGGGTGGGGAGACCCAGTACTTC. It codes for CASGRGGETQYF.

The chain combines TRBV4-3 with TRBJ1-2, with D hard to call. The CDR3 is 15 amino acids. V was cut by 0 bases and J by 7 bases, with 15 bases left in between. Germline V gives CDR1 LGHNA, CDR2 YSLEER. CDR3 in DNA: TGCGCCAGCAGCCAAGATACGGAGATTGACTCTGGCTACACCTTC. This sequence encodes CASSQDTEIDSGYTF.

This chain links TRBV5-1 with TRBJ1-4; the D gene is possibly TRBD1 (6 bases). The CDR3 extends over 15 amino acids. Trimming cost V 4 bases and J 0 bases, with 10 bases left between them. The germline V gene encodes CDR1 SGHRS and CDR2 YFSETQ. This CDR3 is CASSPEGATNEKLFF. CDR3 nucleotide sequence: TGCGCCAGCAGCCCAGAGGGGGCAACTAATGAAAAACTGTTTTTT. The full variable domain, with the rest looked up from reference TRBV5-1 and TRBJ1-4, is KAGVTQTPRYLIKTRGQQVTLSCSPISGHRSVSWYQQTPGQGLQFLFEYFSETQRNKGNFPGRFSGRQFSNSRSEMNVSTLELGDSALYLCASSPEGATNEKLFFGSGTQLSVL.

V and J are TRBV6-1 and TRBJ2-7; D gene unclear. The CDR3 is 15 residues long. The germline V gene encodes CDR1 MNHNS and CDR2 SASEGT. The V gene lost 5 bases and the J gene lost 4 bases, with 18 bases spanning the gap. This CDR3 is CASSLSPFPTYEQYF. The CDR3 DNA reads as TGTGCCAGCAGTCTATCCCCTTTCCCCACTTACGAGCAGTACTTC.

The J gene is TRBJ2-1, the V gene TRBV9; 9 positions agree with TRBD1. Germline CDR1 SGDLS, CDR2 YYNGEE. The CDR3 totals 16 residues. Trimming removed 3 bases from V and 1 base from J; junction bases left unmatched: 5. The CDR3 loop reads CASSESGTGSYNEQFF. CDR3 in DNA: TGTGCCAGCAGCGAGTCCGGGACAGGGTCCTACAATGAGCAGTTCTTC.

V usage is TRBV27 and J usage is TRBJ1-5, with 8 bases that match TRBD1. Germline V gene data show CDR1 as MNHEY and CDR2 as SMNVEV (reference sequence). Unmatched junction bases numbered 0, after V lost 4 bases and J lost 4 bases. The CDR3 runs 13 residues. CDR3 residues: CASSYRGNQPQHF. The CDR3 DNA reads TGTGCCAGCAGTTACAGGGGGAATCAGCCCCAGCATTTT.

The chain carries TRBV19 and TRBJ2-7; D is possibly TRBD2 (6 bases). Trimming shortened V by 5 bases and J by 0 bases, and 8 bases separated the two germline ends. Germline V CDR1 and CDR2: LNHDA, SQIVND (reference sequence). The CDR3 sequence is 13 residues long. The CDR3 loop is CASSAGPSYEQYF. The CDR3, as DNA: TGTGCCAGTAGTGCGGGGCCCTCCTACGAGCAGTACTTC.

V usage is TRBV15 and J usage is TRBJ2-7, with 8 bases matching TRBD1. Trimming took 3 bases from V and 2 from J; bases not matched to a gene: 6. Germline assignment: CDR1 LNHNV and CDR2 YYDKDF (reference sequence). This CDR3 spans 15 amino acids. CDR3 DNA: TGTGCCACCAGCAGTGACAGGGGTAGGACCTACGAGCAGTACTTC. This translates into CATSSDRGRTYEQYF.

The rearrangement uses TRBV6-1 and TRBJ2-7; possibly TRBD2 for D (5 bases). The CDR3 totals 14 residues. V was shortened by 2 bases and J by 3 bases, with 11 bases between the two germline ends. Germline CDR1 is MNHNS and CDR2 is SASEGT. DNA of the CDR3: TGTGCCAGCAGTGAATTGGAGGAGAACTACGAGCAGTACTTC. Translating gives CASSELEENYEQYF.

The V call is TRBV4-3, the J call TRBJ1-2; the D gene is possibly TRBD1 (6 bases). Per germline, CDR1 LGHNA and CDR2 YSLEER. This CDR3 spans 16 amino acids. Trimming removed 0 bases from V and 4 bases from J, with 15 bases in between. CDR3 DNA: TGCGCCAGCAGCCAAGATCGATGGGGGGGCGCCTATGGCTACACCTTC. It encodes CASSQDRWGGAYGYTF.

The chain combines TRBV4-1 with TRBJ1-2; D is undetermined. V dropped 3 bases and J dropped 0 bases, with 5 bases sitting between them. This CDR3 is 13 amino acids long. CDR1 is MGHRA and CDR2 is YSYEKL in the germline V gene. The CDR3 reads CASSQGANYGYTF. The CDR3, as DNA: TGCGCCAGCAGCCAGGGAGCTAACTATGGCTACACCTTC.

The chain combines TRBV23-1 with TRBJ1-6, with D perhaps matching TRBD1 (5 bases). TRBV23-1 is annotated as an ORF whose role is uncertain. CDR3 length: 14 residues. The V and J ends lost 5 bases and 8 bases respectively, with 13 bases between them. The CDR3 DNA sequence: TGCGCCAGCAGTAGGCAGGGCGGGGATTCACCCCTCCACTTT. Residues: CASSRQGGDSPLHF.

The chain uses TRBV4-2 and TRBJ2-1, with TRBD2 matching 8 bases. V lost 1 base, J lost 4 bases, and 9 bases stayed unmatched. The length of the CDR3 is 17 residues. CDR1 and CDR2 (germline): LGHNA, YNFKEQ. The CDR3 sequence is CASSQVMRGAVYNEQFF. The CDR3 nucleotides are TGTGCCAGCAGCCAAGTCATGCGGGGGGCCGTTTACAATGAGCAGTTCTTC.

The V call is TRBV30, the J call TRBJ1-2; TRBD1 might be the D (5 bases). The CDR3 contains 12 residues. Germline CDR1 and CDR2: GTSNPN and SVGIG (reference sequence). The germline V and J ends were trimmed by 4 bases and 10 bases, with 16 bases remaining between them. The DNA for the CDR3 is TGTGCCTGGATGGTCTCGGGGGATGACTACACCTTC. As protein: CAWMVSGDDYTF.

The chain uses TRBV9 and TRBJ2-1, with 15 bases lining up with TRBD2. Trimming took 4 bases from V and 9 from J; bases not matched to a gene: 5. Germline CDR1 and CDR2: SGDLS and YYNGEE. This CDR3 has 15 amino acids. The CDR3 coding sequence is TGTGCCAGCAGCCTCGGGACTAGCGGGGGGATTGAGCAGTTCTTC. Its protein product is CASSLGTSGGIEQFF.

The chain links TRBV7-3 to TRBJ1-1; D is perhaps TRBD1 (6 bases). Germline CDR1 and CDR2: SGHTA and FQGTGA. Deletions cut 4 bases from V and 0 bases from J, with 9 bases between. The CDR3 is 14 amino acids. For the CDR3, the DNA is TGTGCCAGCAGCTCAGGACAGTTGAACACTGAAGCTTTCTTT. This gives the protein CASSSGQLNTEAFF.

This chain uses TRBV29-1 with TRBJ1-4, with D possibly being TRBD1 (5 bases). CDR3 length: 12 residues. Germline CDR1 SQVTM, CDR2 ANQGSEA. V shed 5 bases and J shed 5 bases, with 9 bases lying between them. For the CDR3, the DNA is TGCAGCGTTAGGCAGGGAAATGAAAAACTGTTTTTT. As protein: CSVRQGNEKLFF.

V usage is TRBV9 and J usage is TRBJ2-7, with 8 bases aligning to TRBD2. With V trimmed by 3 bases and J by 0 bases, 8 bases remained unmatched. The CDR3 length is 16 residues. The germline CDR1 and CDR2 sequences are SGDLS and YYNGEE. CDR3 bases: TGTGCCAGCAGCGCCTCGGGGGGGGGTACCTCCTACGAGCAGTACTTC. It codes for CASSASGGGTSYEQYF.

The rearrangement joins TRBV6-6 to TRBJ2-1; 10 positions agree with TRBD2. V was clipped by 2 bases and J by 4 bases; unmatched bases: 5. The CDR3 is made up of 16 amino acids. Germline CDR1 is MNHNY and CDR2 is SVGAGI (reference sequence). The CDR3 protein is CASSYPSGGFYNEQFF. For the CDR3, the DNA is TGTGCCAGCAGTTACCCTAGCGGGGGCTTTTACAATGAGCAGTTCTTC.

This sequence joins TRBV19 and TRBJ1-1; 9 nucleotides match TRBD1. J gave up 6 bases and V 6 bases, and 5 bases lay outside the gene matches. CDR3 length: 13 residues. In germline, CDR1 is LNHDA, CDR2 SQIVND (reference sequence). The CDR3, as DNA: TGTGCCAGTAGAACCGGGACAGGGTCTGAAGCTTTCTTT. This gives the protein CASRTGTGSEAFF.

In nucleotides, the CDR3 is TGCGCCAGCAGCTATATCGGGACAAGGGGCCCTGGCTACACCTTC. It specifies CASSYIGTRGPGYTF. This chain links TRBV4-3 with TRBJ1-2; maybe TRBD1 (6 bases). CDR1 LGHNA and CDR2 YSLEER come from the germline V gene. There are 15 residues in the CDR3. V was cut by 5 bases and J by 7 bases, with 20 bases left in between.

The V and J genes are TRBV5-1 and TRBJ2-7, with D hard to call. The CDR3 length is 13 residues. V was clipped by 0 bases and J by 4 bases, with 8 bases between them. Germline V lookup: CDR1 SGHRS, CDR2 YFSETQ. CDR3 sequence (DNA): TGCGCCAGCAGCTTGGAGTCGGGTTACGAGCAGTACTTC. It yields the protein CASSLESGYEQYF.

The chain is built from TRBV7-9 and TRBJ1-1; D gene uncertain. Trimming pared 5 bases from V and 1 base from J, leaving 8 bases between. CDR3 size: 13 residues. The germline V gene has CDR1 SEHNR and CDR2 FQNEAQ (reference sequence). This chain's CDR3 is CASSTSGNTEAFF. The CDR3 nucleotides are TGTGCCAGCAGCACTAGTGGGAACACTGAAGCTTTCTTT.